The clone carrying this T cell receptor beta chain was counted only a few times. As yet, its antigen is unknown. Profiling relied on immunoSEQ multiplex PCR, and the TCRdb table lists in-frame clones only, not all of them. The table includes 45,000 or so clones, approximately 81% detected once. The V gene's germline CDR1 is GTSNPN and CDR2 SVGIG (reference sequence). With V trimmed by 2 bases and J by 8 bases, 2 bases remained unmatched. The CDR3 has 12 residues. The data were obtained in a study of T cells in localized non-small cell lung cancer. Regarding the study as a whole: Researchers found a median around 50 of the top 100 tumor clones in adjacent lung. Patients showing higher blood T cell density tended to see longer overall survival.

The receptor comes from a man aged 35 to 69 with stage III lung adenocarcinoma. The rearrangement joins TRBV30 to TRBJ2-1; 8 nucleotides match TRBD1. The source material was peripheral blood mononuclear cells, sampled before any cancer treatment. For the CDR3, the DNA is TGTGCCTGGAGTAAACAGGGGGATGAGCAGTTCTTC. It yields the protein CAWSKQGDEQFF.